This T cell receptor beta chain was observed in a study of response to subunit inactivated influenza vaccine. Findings and caveats of the study: Authors suggested each seasonal influenza vaccination recruits few new T cells.

Germline V lookup: CDR1 MNHEY, CDR2 SVGEGT. J gave up 3 bases and V 7 bases, and 9 bases lay outside the gene matches. The CDR3 loop spans 14 amino acids. In the case of this clonotype: Its antigen is currently unknown.

TCRdb called the RT-PCR reads again in MiXCR, with one record for every CDR3 protein. The table records fewer than 550,000 distinct CDR3 sequences, 25% of them present only once. The material sequenced was CD4+ T cells sorted from PBMCs, taken 4 to 6 days after vaccination. The clonotype comes from a man over 45 who received an inactivated influenza vaccine. The rearrangement uses TRBV6-2 or TRBV6-3 and TRBJ2-7, with 7 bases that match TRBD2. The CDR3: CASTQGTTRYEQYF. DNA for the CDR3: TGTGCCAGCACCCAAGGGACTACCCGCTACGAGCAGTACTTC.